Listed here are 13 T cell receptor beta chains from one sample, sequenced in a study of T cell repertoires in cytomegalovirus infection. Their antigens are not known. TCRdb itself ran the reads through MiXCR, one entry per CDR3 protein. The profile shows some 920,000 distinct CDR3 sequences, approximately 30% of them singletons. The sequences come from cultured CD8+ T cells from PBMCs, collected from culture after CMV antigen stimulation. All receptors come from a human donor in good health (CMV status not recorded). Some clones in this sample may be carry-over from other donors' samples.

This clonotype has a count of ten or more. V usage is TRBV15 and J usage is TRBJ2-7; no definite D call. Trimming shortened V by 6 bases and J by 0 bases, and 12 bases separated the two germline ends. CDR1 and CDR2 (germline): LNHNV, YYDKDF (reference sequence). The CDR3 sequence is 14 residues long. The CDR3 region is CATSDPRSSYEQYF. The CDR3 DNA sequence: TGTGCCACCAGTGACCCCCGAAGCTCCTACGAGCAGTACTTC.

Note on this clonotype: This may be a read error, as it is one base from a much larger clone. V and J are TRBV12-3 or TRBV12-4 and TRBJ2-2, with TRBD2 matching 10 bases. This CDR3 has 16 amino acids. With 6 bases clipped from V and 1 base from J, the junction kept 5 bases outside the gene matches. CDR3 amino acids: CASRFLAGGNTGELFF. In nucleotides, the CDR3 is TGTGCCAGCAGATTTTTAGCGGGGGGGAACACCGGGGAGCTGTTTTTT.

This clonotype was seen a handful of times. This rearrangement joins TRBV6-5 to TRBJ1-2, with a tentative D call TRBD1 (5 bases). With 0 bases removed from V and 4 bases from J, the gap between germline ends came to 15 bases. CDR3 length equals 16 residues. In germline, CDR1 is MNHEY, CDR2 SVGAGI. CDR3 loop: CASSYSGAGALYGYTF. CDR3 DNA sequence: TGTGCCAGCAGTTACTCAGGGGCCGGGGCGCTCTATGGCTACACCTTC.

This clonotype was seen at least ten times. The chain employs TRBV6-2 or TRBV6-3 and TRBJ2-7; D might be TRBD1 (6 bases). Germline-derived CDR1 and CDR2 are MNHEY and SVGEGT. V was pared by 2 bases and J by 3 bases, with 14 bases between. The CDR3 covers 15 residues. The CDR3: CASSYPGQHYYEQYV. The CDR3 region has the DNA TGTGCCAGCAGTTACCCCGGACAGCATTACTACGAGCAGTACGTC.

The gene calls are TRBV20-1 and TRBJ2-1; TRBD2 might be the D (5 bases). Germline-derived CDR1 and CDR2 are DFQATT and SNEGSKA (reference sequence). This CDR3 is built from 11 residues. Trimming cost V 6 bases and J 8 bases, with 11 bases left between them. CDR3 DNA sequence: TGCAGTGCGGGTCGAGGGTATGAGCAGTTCTTC. Translated, it gives CSAGRGYEQFF.

This rearrangement joins TRBV7-9 to TRBJ2-3; D not certain. Germline V gene sequence: CDR1 SEHNR, CDR2 FQNEAQ (reference sequence). The CDR3 is 13 amino acids. V was trimmed by 5 bases and J by 2 bases, leaving 8 bases between them. CDR3 in amino acids: CASSGDLTDTQYF. As DNA, the CDR3 is TGTGCCAGCAGCGGCGACCTCACAGATACGCAGTATTTT.

This clonotype was seen at least ten times. This sequence joins TRBV7-6 and TRBJ1-1, with 8 bases fitting TRBD1. CDR1 is SGHVS and CDR2 is FNYEAQ in the germline V gene. V gave up 2 bases and J gave up 2 bases; unmatched junction bases: 4. The CDR3 loop spans 15 amino acids. CDR3 protein: CASSLSQGANTEAFF. CDR3 nucleotides: TGTGCCAGCAGCTTAAGCCAGGGGGCTAACACTGAAGCTTTCTTT.

This clonotype has ten or more counts. The rearrangement links TRBV10-3 to TRBJ2-3, with TRBD1 as a possible D gene (6 bases). This CDR3 is 18 amino acids long. Germline values: CDR1 ENHRY, CDR2 SYGVKD. Trimming took off 0 bases at V and 2 bases at J, with 18 bases between the two ends. The CDR3 DNA follows: TGTGCCATCAGTGAGTCGTTAGCCGGACAGAGATACACAGATACGCAGTATTTT. Its protein is CAISESLAGQRYTDTQYF.

This clonotype has just a few counts. The V gene is TRBV12-3 or TRBV12-4, the J gene TRBJ2-1; 7 bases are shared with TRBD2. Losses at the gene ends were 4 bases for V and 4 bases for J; bases not matched to a gene: 13. The CDR3 consists of 17 residues. CDR3 region: CASSYTPGLAAYNEQFF. For the CDR3, the DNA is TGTGCCAGCAGTTACACTCCGGGGCTAGCGGCTTACAATGAGCAGTTCTTC.

This clonotype turned up a few times. The genes are TRBV7-8 and TRBJ2-1, with D hard to call. V was trimmed by 1 base and J by 0 bases, leaving 10 bases between them. CDR1 and CDR2 (germline): SGHVS, FQNEAQ. This CDR3 has 16 residues. The CDR3 reads CASSLGVVVSYNEQFF. The CDR3, as DNA: TGTGCCAGCAGCTTAGGTGTCGTAGTCTCCTACAATGAGCAGTTCTTC.

The chain carries TRBV11-2 and TRBJ2-3; 8 bases match TRBD2. The CDR3 is 15 amino acids. CDR1 SGHAT and CDR2 FQNNGV come from the germline V gene. With V trimmed by 4 bases and J by 1 base, 4 bases remained unmatched. The CDR3 DNA follows: TGTGCCAGCAGCTCGATGCGGGGGGGCACAGATACGCAGTATTTT. Translation gives CASSSMRGGTDTQYF. Full variable domain (remainder filled in from reference TRBV11-2 and TRBJ2-3): EAGVAQSPRYKIIEKRQSVAFWCNPISGHATLYWYQQILGQGPKLLIQFQNNGVVDDSQLPKDRFSAERLKGVDSTLKIQPAKLEDSAVYLCASSSMRGGTDTQYFGPGTRLTVL.

This clonotype came up many times. The chain combines TRBV25-1 with TRBJ2-1; 13 nucleotides align to TRBD2. J lost 6 bases, V lost 3 bases, and 11 bases had no gene match. The CDR3 totals 18 residues. Germline CDR1 and CDR2: MGHDK and SYGVNS. The CDR3 sequence: CASSEKVLAGGPGNEQFF. The CDR3 coding sequence is TGTGCCAGCAGTGAGAAAGTACTAGCGGGGGGGCCGGGCAATGAGCAGTTCTTC.

The chain joins TRBV5-8 to TRBJ2-7; 15 positions match TRBD2. The CDR3 spans 19 residues. Per the germline V gene, CDR1 is SGHTS and CDR2 is YDEGEE. V dropped 4 bases and J dropped 0; count of bases not matched to a gene: 11. The CDR3 loop is CASSAGPGTSGGFSYEQYV. The CDR3 DNA reads TGTGCCAGCAGCGCCGGTCCCGGGACTAGCGGGGGGTTCTCCTACGAGCAGTACGTC.